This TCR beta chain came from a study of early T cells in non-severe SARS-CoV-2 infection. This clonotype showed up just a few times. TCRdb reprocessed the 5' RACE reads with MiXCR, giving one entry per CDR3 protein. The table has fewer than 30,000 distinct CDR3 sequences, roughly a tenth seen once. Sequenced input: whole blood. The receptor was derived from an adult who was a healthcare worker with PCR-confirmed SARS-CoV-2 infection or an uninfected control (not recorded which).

The CDR3 nucleotides read TGTGCCATCAGTGAGTCGGGGGCTTACGAGCAGTACTTC. Amino acids: CAISESGAYEQYF. The V gene is TRBV10-3, the J gene TRBJ2-7; TRBD1 might be the D (6 bases). V dropped 0 bases and J dropped 4 bases, with 7 bases sitting between them. Germline CDR1 reads ENHRY; CDR2 reads SYGVKD. This CDR3 is 13 amino acids long.